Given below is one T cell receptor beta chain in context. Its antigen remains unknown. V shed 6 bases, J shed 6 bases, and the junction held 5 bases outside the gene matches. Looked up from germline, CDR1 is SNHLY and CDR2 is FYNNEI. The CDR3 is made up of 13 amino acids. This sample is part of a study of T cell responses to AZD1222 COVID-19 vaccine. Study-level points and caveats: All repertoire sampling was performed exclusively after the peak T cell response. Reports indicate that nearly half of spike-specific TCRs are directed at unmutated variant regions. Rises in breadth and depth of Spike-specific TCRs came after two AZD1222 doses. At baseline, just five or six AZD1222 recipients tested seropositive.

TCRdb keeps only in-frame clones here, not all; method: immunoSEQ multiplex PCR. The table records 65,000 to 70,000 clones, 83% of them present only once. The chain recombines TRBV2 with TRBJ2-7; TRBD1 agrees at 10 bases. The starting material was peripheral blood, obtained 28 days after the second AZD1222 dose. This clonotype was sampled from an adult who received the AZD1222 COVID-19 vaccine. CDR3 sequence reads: CASRRDRGPEQYF. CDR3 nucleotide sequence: TGTGCCAGCAGACGGGACAGGGGACCCGAGCAGTACTTC.